This T cell receptor beta chain was captured by sequencing in a study of blood T cells in healthy people across ages. It was with a sample-barcoded 5' primer and a J-beta primer mix that a second PCR of roughly 6 to 11 cycles was run. TCRdb called the 5' RACE reads again in MiXCR, with one record for every CDR3 protein. The top ten clones hold 15% to 19% of a sample with 550,000 to 800,000 distinct CDR3 sequences, less than 40% of them seen once. This clonotype was observed at least ten times. Its antigen is not identified. Study results and limitations: A conclusive naive versus antigen-experienced comparison was prevented by the unsorted PBMCs. Long-lived donors carried more naive CD4+ cells and greater diversity than aged donors.

The CDR3 spans 13 residues. V lost 7 bases and J lost 6; bases outside the gene matches: 8. From germline, CDR1 is SNHLY and CDR2 FYNNEI. Sequencing was done on a sample of blood. This rearrangement joins TRBV2 to TRBJ2-7, with 8 bases fitting TRBD1. This receptor was identified in a woman of 80 years or more in good health. The chain's CDR3 is CASTFGQGGEQYF. The CDR3 DNA reads TGTGCCAGCACCTTCGGACAGGGTGGCGAGCAGTACTTC.